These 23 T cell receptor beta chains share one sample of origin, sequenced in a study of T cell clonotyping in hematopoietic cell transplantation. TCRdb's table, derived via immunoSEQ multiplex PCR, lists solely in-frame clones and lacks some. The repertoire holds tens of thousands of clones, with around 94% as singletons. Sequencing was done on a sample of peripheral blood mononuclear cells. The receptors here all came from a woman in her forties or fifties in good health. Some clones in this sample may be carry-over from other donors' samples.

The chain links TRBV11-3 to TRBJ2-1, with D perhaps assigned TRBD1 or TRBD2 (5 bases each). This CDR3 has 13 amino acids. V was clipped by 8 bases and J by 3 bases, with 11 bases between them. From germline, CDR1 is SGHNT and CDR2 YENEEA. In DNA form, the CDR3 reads TGTGCCAGCGAAGAGGGGTACTACAATGAGCAGTTCTTC. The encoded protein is CASEEGYYNEQFF.

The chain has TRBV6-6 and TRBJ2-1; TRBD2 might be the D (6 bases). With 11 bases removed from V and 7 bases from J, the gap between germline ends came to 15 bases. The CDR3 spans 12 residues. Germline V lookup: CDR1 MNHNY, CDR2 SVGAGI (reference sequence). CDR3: CAGGVLSNEQFF. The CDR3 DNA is TGTGCCGGAGGGGTTCTTAGTAATGAGCAGTTCTTC.

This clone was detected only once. The CDR3 DNA sequence: TGTGCCAGCAGCCGGGGGGCTGAAGAGACCCAGTACTTC. Residues: CASSRGAEETQYF. The chain joins TRBV7-2 to TRBJ2-5, with a possible D match to TRBD2 (7 bases). With 5 bases removed from V and 3 bases from J, the gap between germline ends came to 10 bases. Per germline, CDR1 SGHTA and CDR2 FQGNSA. The CDR3 is 13 residues long.

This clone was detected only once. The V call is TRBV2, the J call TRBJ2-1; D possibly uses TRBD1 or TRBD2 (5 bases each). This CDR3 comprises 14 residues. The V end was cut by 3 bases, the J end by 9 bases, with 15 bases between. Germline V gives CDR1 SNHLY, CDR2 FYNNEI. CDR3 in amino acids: CASSDEGNRIEQFF. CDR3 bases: TGTGCCAGCAGTGACGAGGGGAATCGGATTGAGCAGTTCTTC.

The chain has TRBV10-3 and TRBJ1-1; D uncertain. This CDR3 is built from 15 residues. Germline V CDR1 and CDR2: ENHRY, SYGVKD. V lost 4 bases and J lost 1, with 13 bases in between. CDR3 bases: TGTGCCATCAGTGTTGCGGGGAAAGGGAACACTGAAGCTTTCTTT. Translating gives CAISVAGKGNTEAFF.

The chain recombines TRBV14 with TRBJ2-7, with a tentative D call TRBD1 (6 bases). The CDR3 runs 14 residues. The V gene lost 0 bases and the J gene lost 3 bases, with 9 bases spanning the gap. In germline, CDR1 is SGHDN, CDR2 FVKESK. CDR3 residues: CASSQEVDSYEQYF. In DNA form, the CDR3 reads TGTGCCAGCAGCCAAGAGGTGGACAGCTACGAGCAGTACTTC.

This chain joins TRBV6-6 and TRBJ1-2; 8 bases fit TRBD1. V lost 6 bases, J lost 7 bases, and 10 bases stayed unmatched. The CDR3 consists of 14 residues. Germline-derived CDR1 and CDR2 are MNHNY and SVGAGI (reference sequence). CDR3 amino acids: CASSPDRERSGYTF. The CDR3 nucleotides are TGTGCCAGCAGCCCGGACAGGGAGCGGAGTGGCTACACCTTC.

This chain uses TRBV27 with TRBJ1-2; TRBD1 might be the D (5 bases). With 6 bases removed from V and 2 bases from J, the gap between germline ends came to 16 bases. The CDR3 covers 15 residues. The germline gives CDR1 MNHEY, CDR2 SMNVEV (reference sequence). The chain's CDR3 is CASRVDTTLNYGYTF. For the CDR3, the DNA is TGTGCCAGCAGGGTGGACACCACCTTAAACTATGGCTACACCTTC.

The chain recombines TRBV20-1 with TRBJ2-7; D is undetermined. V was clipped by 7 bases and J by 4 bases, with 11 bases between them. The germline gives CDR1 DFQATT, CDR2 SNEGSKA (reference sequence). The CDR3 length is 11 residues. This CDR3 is CSGAAGYEQYF. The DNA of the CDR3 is TGCAGTGGGGCGGCAGGTTACGAGCAGTACTTC.

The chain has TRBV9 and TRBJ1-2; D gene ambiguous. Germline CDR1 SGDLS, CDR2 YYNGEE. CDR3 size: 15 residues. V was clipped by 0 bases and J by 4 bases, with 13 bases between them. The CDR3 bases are TGTGCCAGCAGCGTAGGATCCACAAGGTCCTATGGCTACACCTTC. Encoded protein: CASSVGSTRSYGYTF.

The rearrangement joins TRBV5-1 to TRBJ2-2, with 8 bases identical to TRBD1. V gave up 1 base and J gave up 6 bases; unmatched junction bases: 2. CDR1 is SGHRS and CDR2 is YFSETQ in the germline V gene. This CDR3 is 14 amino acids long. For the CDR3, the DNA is TGCGCCAGCAGCTTGATACAGGGGGCCGGGGAGCTGTTTTTT. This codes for CASSLIQGAGELFF.

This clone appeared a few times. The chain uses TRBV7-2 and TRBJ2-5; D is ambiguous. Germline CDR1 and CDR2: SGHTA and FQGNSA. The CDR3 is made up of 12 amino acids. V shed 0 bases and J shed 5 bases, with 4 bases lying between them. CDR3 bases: TGTGCCAGCAGCTTAGCCCCCGAGACCCAGTACTTC. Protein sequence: CASSLAPETQYF.

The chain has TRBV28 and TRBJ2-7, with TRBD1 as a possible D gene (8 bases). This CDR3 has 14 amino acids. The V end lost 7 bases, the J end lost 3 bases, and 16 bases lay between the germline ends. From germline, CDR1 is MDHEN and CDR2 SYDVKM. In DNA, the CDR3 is TGTGCCAGCACCGAGACAGGGGAGGGCTACGAGCAGTACTTC. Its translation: CASTETGEGYEQYF.

The CDR3 is CASRLSRDSKAFF. The DNA for the CDR3 is TGTGCCAGCCGTTTAAGTCGGGACAGCAAAGCTTTCTTT. J is TRBJ1-1 and V is TRBV2; 7 nucleotides line up with TRBD1. The CDR3 is made up of 13 amino acids. Germline V gene data show CDR1 as SNHLY and CDR2 as FYNNEI. Losses at the gene ends were 8 bases for V and 9 bases for J; bases not matched to a gene: 12.

The CDR3 bases are TGCGCCAGCAGCCCCCGGACACGGGCCATAGATACGCAGTATTTT. It encodes CASSPRTRAIDTQYF. The chain uses TRBV5-1 and TRBJ2-3; D perhaps matches TRBD1 (5 bases). Germline V gene sequence: CDR1 SGHRS, CDR2 YFSETQ. The CDR3 has 15 residues. Trimming cost V 4 bases and J 5 bases, with 17 bases left between them.

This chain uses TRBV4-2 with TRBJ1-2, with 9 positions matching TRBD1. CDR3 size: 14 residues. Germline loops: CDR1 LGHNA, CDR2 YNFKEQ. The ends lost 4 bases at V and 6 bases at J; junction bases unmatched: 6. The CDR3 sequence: CASSPAGTGNGYTF. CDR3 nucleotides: TGTGCCAGCAGCCCAGCCGGGACAGGGAATGGCTACACCTTC.

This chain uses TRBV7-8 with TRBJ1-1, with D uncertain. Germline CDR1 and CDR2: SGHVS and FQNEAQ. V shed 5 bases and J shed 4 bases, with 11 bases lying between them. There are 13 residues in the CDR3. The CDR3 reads CASSTASSTEAFF. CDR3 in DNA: TGTGCCAGCAGCACCGCCAGTAGCACTGAAGCTTTCTTT.

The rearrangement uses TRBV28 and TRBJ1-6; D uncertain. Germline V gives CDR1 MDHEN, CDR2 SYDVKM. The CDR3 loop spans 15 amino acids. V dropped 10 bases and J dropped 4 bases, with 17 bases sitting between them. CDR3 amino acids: CATRAALGYNSPLHF. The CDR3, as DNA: TGTGCCACCCGTGCGGCCTTGGGGTATAATTCACCCCTCCACTTT.

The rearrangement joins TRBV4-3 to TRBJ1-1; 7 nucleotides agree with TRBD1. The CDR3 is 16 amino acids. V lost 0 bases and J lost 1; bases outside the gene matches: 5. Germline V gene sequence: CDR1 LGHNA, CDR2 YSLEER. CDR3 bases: TGCGCCAGCAGCCAAGAAACCGGGACAGCGAACACTGAAGCTTTCTTT. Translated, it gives CASSQETGTANTEAFF.

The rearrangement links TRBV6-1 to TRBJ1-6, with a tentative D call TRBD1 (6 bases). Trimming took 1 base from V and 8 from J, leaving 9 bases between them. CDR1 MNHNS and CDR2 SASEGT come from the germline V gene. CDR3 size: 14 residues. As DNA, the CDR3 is TGTGCCAGCAGTGAAGTAGCAGGGGATTCACCCCTCCACTTT. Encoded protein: CASSEVAGDSPLHF.

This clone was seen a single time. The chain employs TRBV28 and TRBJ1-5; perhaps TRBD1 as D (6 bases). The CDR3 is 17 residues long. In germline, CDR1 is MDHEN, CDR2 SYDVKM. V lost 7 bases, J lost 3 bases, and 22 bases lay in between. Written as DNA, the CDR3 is TGTGCCAGCAATCTCGTTACGGACAGTACCCACAATCAGCCCCAGCATTTT. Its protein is CASNLVTDSTHNQPQHF.

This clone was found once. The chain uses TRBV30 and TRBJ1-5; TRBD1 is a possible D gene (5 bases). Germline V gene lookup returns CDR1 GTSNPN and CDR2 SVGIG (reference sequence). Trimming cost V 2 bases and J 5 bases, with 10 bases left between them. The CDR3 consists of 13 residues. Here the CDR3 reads CAWSPRGDQPQHF. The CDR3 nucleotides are TGTGCCTGGAGTCCCCGGGGGGATCAGCCCCAGCATTTT.

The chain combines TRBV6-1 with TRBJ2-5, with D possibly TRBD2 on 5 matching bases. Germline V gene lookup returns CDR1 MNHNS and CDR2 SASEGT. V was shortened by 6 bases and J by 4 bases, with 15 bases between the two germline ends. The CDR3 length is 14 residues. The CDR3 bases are TGTGCCAGCAGCGAGGGTGGTTTTATAGAGACCCAGTACTTC. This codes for CASSEGGFIETQYF.